What follows describes a single T cell receptor (beta chain). Antigen specificity is unknown. Other DNA sequences in this sample translate to the same CDR3. The data are from a study of shared clonotypes between healthy human individuals. Study-level findings and limits: The small donor group covered limited genetic and exposure diversity. Among donors, clonotype sharing was expected to be affected by sequencing depth.

Study processing details: Filtering of immunoSEQ junctional sequences could not match full-length read filtering. Repertoires were generated with immunoSEQ multiplex PCR, while TCRdb's copy carries only in-frame clones and drops some. The D gene and trimming were derived from the DNA, and the V and J assignments and clone size from that table. Here the sample spans about 490,000 clones, more than 75% being singletons. V was trimmed by 3 bases and J by 4 bases, leaving 2 bases between them. Germline V CDR1 and CDR2: DFQATT, SNEGSKA (reference sequence). The length of the CDR3 is 10 residues. This sequence joins TRBV20-1 and TRBJ2-3; D remains unclear. The sequenced sample was PBMCs. The clonotype comes from a middle-aged woman in good health. Some clones in this sample may be carry-over from other donors' samples. CDR3 sequence reads: CSASPDTQYF. CDR3 DNA: TGCAGTGCTAGTCCAGATACGCAGTATTTT.